This T cell receptor (beta chain) was obtained from a study of blood T cell repertoires in COVID-19. The data were produced by immunoSEQ multiplex PCR, yet TCRdb's version contains in-frame clones alone and is incomplete. This sample yields roughly 380,000 clones, of which around 85% are seen a single time; 3.6% belongs to the top ten. The clonotype originates from a woman aged 18 to 35 with acute or convalescent COVID-19. Sample: peripheral blood.

CDR3 loop: CASSLVSGTGGTEAFF. In DNA form, the CDR3 reads TGCGCCAGCAGCTTGGTTAGTGGGACAGGGGGAACTGAAGCTTTCTTT. The rearrangement joins TRBV5-1 to TRBJ1-1, with TRBD1 matching over 11 bases. Germline trimming cut 0 bases from V and 5 bases from J; bases unmatched to any gene: 6. This CDR3 contains 16 residues. Germline CDR1 SGHRS, CDR2 YFSETQ.